What follows are 28 T cell receptor beta chains derived from one specimen sequenced in a study of CD8+ T cells in alopecia areata (dated by TCRdb to the late 2010s). The library was produced with the immunoSEQ multiplex PCR assay. For TCR sequencing, RNA was extracted from every sample and reverse transcribed into cDNA to serve as template. TCRdb limited this immuneACCESS table to in-frame rearrangements with V and J called. A share of clones is missing; checked studies link under half to unresolved V genes, and the rest is unexplained. In this sample the table shows over 150,000 clones, around 50% of which occur a single time. Of the sample, nearly 5% is held by the ten largest clones. Sequencing was done on a sample of CD8+ T cells sorted from blood. Receptors were obtained from a human donor in good health.

The genes are TRBV2 and TRBJ2-5, with D possibly being TRBD1 or TRBD2 (5 bases each). V lost 7 bases and J 5 bases, leaving 11 bases between the germline ends. CDR3 length: 12 amino acids. The germline gives CDR1 SNHLY, CDR2 FYNNEI. CDR3 nucleotides: TGTGCCAGCACTTGGGGGAGTGAGACCCAGTACTTC. As protein: CASTWGSETQYF.

As regards this clone: An end of the junction does not agree with germline; a read error may underlie this. The chain employs TRBV15 and TRBJ2-1; 11 bases are a match to TRBD2. CDR3 length: 14 residues. Germline V gives CDR1 LNHNV, CDR2 YYDKDF (reference sequence). The chain's CDR3 is CATTRLAGNNEQFF. The CDR3 DNA reads TGTGCCACCACCAGACTAGCGGGGAACAATGAGCAGTTCTTC.

This chain uses TRBV27 with TRBJ1-2; possible D gene TRBD1, 6 bases. The CDR3 sequence is 13 residues long. CDR1 is MNHEY and CDR2 is SMNVEV in the germline V gene (reference sequence). V lost 6 bases and J lost 4, with 12 bases in between. The CDR3 is CASSPKGVYGYTF. The DNA of the CDR3 is TGTGCCAGCAGCCCCAAGGGGGTCTATGGCTACACCTTC.

This clone has only a few counts. The gene calls are TRBV7-2 and TRBJ2-3; no firm D call. Germline lookup yields CDR1 SGHTA and CDR2 FQGNSA. The CDR3 totals 16 residues. V was clipped by 5 bases and J by 1 base, with 16 bases between them. CDR3 nucleotide sequence: TGTGCCAGCAGCGATTGGAGTTCCTTCGGCACAGATACGCAGTATTTT. Protein sequence: CASSDWSSFGTDTQYF.

The chain couples TRBV5-6 to TRBJ1-1; D uncertain. The V end was cut by 2 bases, the J end by 1 base, with 9 bases between. The CDR3 is made up of 14 amino acids. Per the germline V gene, CDR1 is SGHDT and CDR2 is YYEEEE. The CDR3 here is CASSLPTENTEAFF. The DNA of the CDR3 is TGTGCCAGCAGCTTACCCACCGAGAACACTGAAGCTTTCTTT.

This clone showed up just a few times. The rearrangement links TRBV6-6 to TRBJ1-1; D is uncertain. CDR1 is MNHNY, CDR2 SVGAGI, per germline (reference sequence). The CDR3 covers 14 residues. V was clipped by 7 bases and J by 1 base, with 13 bases between them. The CDR3, as DNA: TGTGCCAGCATTAACGGGGAGGGGAACACTGAAGCTTTCTTT. This encodes CASINGEGNTEAFF.

The V call is TRBV15, the J call TRBJ1-1; possible D gene TRBD1, 6 bases. V dropped 0 bases and J dropped 1 base, with 6 bases sitting between them. This CDR3 contains 14 residues. CDR1 and CDR2 from the germline V gene are LNHNV and YYDKDF (reference sequence). The CDR3 DNA sequence: TGTGCCACCAGCAGAGACAGGGGGAACACTGAAGCTTTCTTT. It encodes CATSRDRGNTEAFF.

As for this clone: The same CDR3 is also encoded by other DNA sequences in this sample. The chain combines TRBV7-9 with TRBJ2-7, with a weak D call TRBD1 (5 bases). V was shortened by 2 bases and J by 3 bases, with 5 bases between the two germline ends. CDR3 length: 12 amino acids. Looked up from germline, CDR1 is SEHNR and CDR2 is FQNEAQ (reference sequence). CDR3 protein: CASSLQGYEQYF. The CDR3 DNA reads TGTGCCAGCAGCTTACAGGGCTACGAGCAGTACTTC. Looking up the rest from reference TRBV7-9 and TRBJ2-7 gives the full variable domain: DTGVSQNPRHKITKRGQNVTFRCDPISEHNRLYWYRQTLGQGPEFLTYFQNEAQLEKSRLLSDRFSAERPKGSFSTLEIQRTEQGDSAMYLCASSLQGYEQYFGPGTRLTVT.

This clone was found many times. This CDR3 is also generated by other DNA sequences in the sample. The genes are TRBV4-1 and TRBJ1-4; 9 nucleotides line up with TRBD1. Losses at the gene ends were 1 base for V and 6 bases for J; bases not matched to a gene: 0. This CDR3 has 14 residues. Germline V gene sequence: CDR1 MGHRA, CDR2 YSYEKL. CDR3 nucleotides: TGCGCCAGCAGCCAAGGGACAGGGGATGAAAAACTGTTTTTT. Amino acid sequence: CASSQGTGDEKLFF.

The chain's CDR3 is CASSVDRGNEKLFF. The DNA of the CDR3 is TGTGCCAGCAGCGTCGACAGGGGGAATGAAAAACTGTTTTTT. The chain is built from TRBV9 and TRBJ1-4; 9 bases align to TRBD1. This CDR3 region has 14 residues. Germline loops: CDR1 SGDLS, CDR2 YYNGEE. After removal of 2 bases from V and 5 bases from J, the junction contained 1 base not matched to a gene.

The chain links TRBV29-1 to TRBJ2-7; 8 nucleotides match TRBD1. Germline V gene lookup returns CDR1 SQVTM and CDR2 ANQGSEA. The CDR3 consists of 12 residues. The junction had 8 bases not matched to a gene; V was cut back by 4 bases and J by 9 bases. For the CDR3, the DNA is TGCAGCGTTGCCGGGAGCGGACAGGGGCAGTACTTC. Protein product: CSVAGSGQGQYF.

The chain is built from TRBV27 and TRBJ1-5, with 8 bases matching TRBD1. Per germline, CDR1 MNHEY and CDR2 SMNVEV (reference sequence). The CDR3 contains 16 residues. V was pared by 0 bases and J by 4 bases, with 5 bases of the junction left unmatched. The CDR3 spells CASSLSPGTGNQPQHF. CDR3 sequence (DNA): TGTGCCAGCAGTTTATCTCCGGGGACAGGAAATCAGCCCCAGCATTTT.

This clone was counted between two and nine times. This chain links TRBV2 with TRBJ2-3, with TRBD2 matching over 13 bases. V lost 3 bases to trimming and J lost 0 bases; unmatched junction nucleotides: 3. The germline CDR1 and CDR2 sequences are SNHLY and FYNNEI. This CDR3 is 17 amino acids long. CDR3 region: CASSEGLAGPSTDTQYF. The CDR3 nucleotides are TGTGCCAGCAGTGAGGGACTAGCGGGGCCTAGCACAGATACGCAGTATTTT.

The chain is built from TRBV19 and TRBJ2-2; D possibly corresponds to TRBD2 (6 bases). This CDR3 comprises 15 residues. The V end lost 7 bases, the J end lost 5 bases, and 17 bases lay between the germline ends. Germline V gene sequence: CDR1 LNHDA, CDR2 SQIVND (reference sequence). The CDR3 sequence: CASKAPGGWTGELFF. The CDR3 coding sequence is TGTGCCAGTAAGGCCCCCGGGGGTTGGACCGGGGAGCTGTTTTTT.

This clone was observed a few times. This rearrangement joins TRBV2 to TRBJ2-1; the match to TRBD2 covers 7 bases. This CDR3 is built from 15 residues. With V trimmed by 0 bases and J by 2 bases, 1 base remained unmatched. CDR1 and CDR2 (germline): SNHLY, FYNNEI. The CDR3 nucleotides are TGTGCCAGCAGTGAAGCTCGGGGGGCCTACAATGAGCAGTTCTTC. This sequence encodes CASSEARGAYNEQFF. The variable domain in full, completed from reference TRBV2 and TRBJ2-1, reads EPEVTQTPSHQVTQMGQEVILRCVPISNHLYFYWYRQILGQKVEFLVSFYNNEISEKSEIFDDQFSVERPDGSNFTLKIRSTKLEDSAMYFCASSEARGAYNEQFFGPGTRLTVL.

This chain connects TRBV27 to TRBJ1-2, with TRBD1 matching 9 bases. The CDR3 length is 14 residues. Trimming at V came to 6 bases and at J to 2 bases, leaving 4 bases not matched to a gene. Germline-derived CDR1 and CDR2 are MNHEY and SMNVEV (reference sequence). The CDR3 DNA sequence: TGTGCCAGCAGGAGACAGGGGGGAAACTATGGCTACACCTTC. Encoded protein: CASRRQGGNYGYTF.

This clone was seen repeatedly, ten times or more. The V and J genes are TRBV6-5 and TRBJ1-4; tentative D call: TRBD1 (5 bases). Germline CDR1 reads MNHEY; CDR2 reads SVGAGI. The V and J ends lost 7 bases and 8 bases respectively, with 17 bases between them. The CDR3 contains 14 residues. The CDR3 DNA sequence: TGTGCCAGCACCGAGGGACCCACGAGGGAAAAACTGTTTTTT. This gives the protein CASTEGPTREKLFF.

This clone was observed a handful of times. The gene calls are TRBV29-1 and TRBJ1-1; D is unclear. CDR1 is SQVTM and CDR2 is ANQGSEA in the germline V gene. The V end was cut by 5 bases, the J end by 4 bases, with 11 bases between. The CDR3 is 12 residues long. CDR3 region: CSVQTRTTEAFF. The CDR3 DNA reads as TGCAGCGTTCAAACTAGAACCACTGAAGCTTTCTTT.

There are a few counts of this clone. J is TRBJ2-7 and V is TRBV29-1; D is ambiguous. V gave up 5 bases and J gave up 4 bases, with 15 bases separating them. Germline loops: CDR1 SQVTM, CDR2 ANQGSEA. This CDR3 comprises 13 residues. The CDR3, as DNA: TGCAGCGTTCTTTTCGGAGAACCTTACGAGCAGTACTTC. This sequence encodes CSVLFGEPYEQYF.

The CDR3 DNA reads TGTGCCAGCAGTCCCGGGCCCACTAACTATGGCTACACCTTC. Translation gives CASSPGPTNYGYTF. The rearrangement links TRBV13 to TRBJ1-2; D unclear. This CDR3 has 14 amino acids. Germline V CDR1 and CDR2: PRHDT, FYEKMQ (reference sequence). V lost 6 bases and J 0 bases, leaving 11 bases between the germline ends.

This clone was counted a few times. V gene TRBV6-6 combines with J gene TRBJ2-3; TRBD2 matches at 9 bases. The CDR3 runs to 14 residues. Germline-derived CDR1 and CDR2 are MNHNY and SVGAGI (reference sequence). Unmatched junction bases numbered 6, after V lost 7 bases and J lost 4 bases. Written as DNA, the CDR3 is TGTGCCAGCACCCAGGCGGGGGGGGCAGATACGCAGTATTTT. Its protein product is CASTQAGGADTQYF.

The J gene is TRBJ2-5, the V gene TRBV14; D unresolved. Deletions cut 0 bases from V and 1 base from J, with 6 bases between. This CDR3 comprises 14 residues. Per the germline V gene, CDR1 is SGHDN and CDR2 is FVKESK. The CDR3 loop is CASSQDGSQETQYF. Here the CDR3 DNA reads TGTGCCAGCAGCCAAGACGGCAGCCAAGAGACCCAGTACTTC.

A remark on this clone: The same CDR3 also results from other DNA sequences found in this sample. The chain employs TRBV27 and TRBJ1-1; the D is unclear. V lost 0 bases and J 1 base, leaving 3 bases between the germline ends. The CDR3 extends over 13 amino acids. Germline V gene sequence: CDR1 MNHEY, CDR2 SMNVEV (reference sequence). The CDR3 nucleotides are TGTGCCAGCAGTTTATCAACGAACACTGAAGCTTTCTTT. Translation gives CASSLSTNTEAFF.

This clone was detected only a few times. The chain has TRBV14 and TRBJ2-5, with D maybe TRBD2 (6 bases). The CDR3 runs 13 residues. Trimming shortened V by 3 bases and J by 5 bases, and 10 bases separated the two germline ends. The germline V gene has CDR1 SGHDN and CDR2 FVKESK. The CDR3, as DNA: TGTGCCAGCAGCCAGGAACGGGGGGAGACCCAGTACTTC. The encoded protein is CASSQERGETQYF. Full variable domain (missing parts from reference TRBV14 and TRBJ2-5): EAGVTQFPSHSVIEKGQTVTLRCDPISGHDNLYWYRRVMGKEIKFLLHFVKESKQDESGMPNNRFLAERTGGTYSTLKVQPAELEDSGVYFCASSQERGETQYFGPGTRLLVL.

V and J are TRBV27 and TRBJ2-3; TRBD1 matches 7 bases. The CDR3 has 13 residues. The V segment lost 6 bases and the J segment 4 bases; nucleotides outside the gene matches: 4. CDR1 and CDR2 (germline): MNHEY, SMNVEV (reference sequence). This CDR3 reads CASSHRGADTQYF. As DNA, the CDR3 is TGTGCCAGCAGCCACAGGGGCGCAGATACGCAGTATTTT.

J is TRBJ1-4 and V is TRBV15; unclear D gene. CDR1 and CDR2 (germline): LNHNV, YYDKDF (reference sequence). V was pared by 6 bases and J by 0 bases, with 5 bases between. The CDR3 length is 13 residues. The DNA for the CDR3 is TGTGCCACCAGAATCCCAACTAATGAAAAACTGTTTTTT. This gives the protein CATRIPTNEKLFF.

This chain joins TRBV4-1 and TRBJ2-1; weak D call: TRBD1 (6 bases). The CDR3 loop spans 13 amino acids. Germline V lookup: CDR1 MGHRA, CDR2 YSYEKL. V dropped 4 bases and J dropped 3 bases, with 7 bases sitting between them. The CDR3 nucleotides are TGCGCCAGCAGCCCGGACAGCTACAATGAGCAGTTCTTC. Protein: CASSPDSYNEQFF.

This clone was recorded once. V usage is TRBV7-6 and J usage is TRBJ2-3; no clear D. The CDR3 contains 15 residues. Germline assignment: CDR1 SGHVS and CDR2 FNYEAQ. V lost 5 bases to trimming and J lost 3 bases, with 15 bases between them. The CDR3 region has the DNA TGTGCCAGCAGCCTGGGTATAGGGCAGACAGATACGCAGTATTTT. It translates to CASSLGIGQTDTQYF.